This T cell receptor beta chain was documented in a study of cytomegalovirus exposure and HLA in healthy donors. Study-level information: Early released data had tens of millions of unique TCRs, all coming from HLA-typed donors. Among the approximately 430 donors who were genotyped, over 70% fell in the genetic ancestry cluster that is associated with self-reported Caucasian donors.

The primer mix had 60 Vbeta and 13 Jbeta primers. Using immunoSEQ multiplex PCR, the repertoire was profiled, and TCRdb retains in-frame clones only, with some absent. The sample contains around 140,000 clones, around four fifths of which appear only once. This sequence originates from a female donor in good health and CMV-seronegative. What was sequenced was PBMCs.

CDR3 DNA sequence: TGCGCCAGCCGGGGTCTAGCGGAGATAGGGGAGCAGTACTTC. As protein: CASRGLAEIGEQYF. This chain joins TRBV10-2 and TRBJ2-7; TRBD2 matches 7 bases. This CDR3 spans 14 amino acids. V was pared by 8 bases and J by 7 bases, with 14 bases of the junction left unmatched. The germline V gene has CDR1 WSHSY and CDR2 SAAADI.